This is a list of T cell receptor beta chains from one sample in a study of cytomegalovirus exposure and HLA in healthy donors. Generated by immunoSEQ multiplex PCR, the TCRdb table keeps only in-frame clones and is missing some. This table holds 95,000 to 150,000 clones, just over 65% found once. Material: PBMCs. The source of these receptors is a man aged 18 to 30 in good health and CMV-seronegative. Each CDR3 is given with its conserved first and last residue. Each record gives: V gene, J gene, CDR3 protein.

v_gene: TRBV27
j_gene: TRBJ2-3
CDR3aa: CASRQGGGTDTQYF

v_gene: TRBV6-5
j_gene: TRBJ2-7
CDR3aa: CASRLGPARDYEQYF

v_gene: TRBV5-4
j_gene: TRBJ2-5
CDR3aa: CASSLSVASGMGGETQYF

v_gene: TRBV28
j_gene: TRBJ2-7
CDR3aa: CASRGVGDRGPYEQYF

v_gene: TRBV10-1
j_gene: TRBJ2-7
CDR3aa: CASSESQGAWEQYF

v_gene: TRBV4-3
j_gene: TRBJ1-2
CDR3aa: CASSQDSGARNYGYTF

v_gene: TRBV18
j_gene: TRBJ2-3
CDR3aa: CASSPLGALTDTQYF

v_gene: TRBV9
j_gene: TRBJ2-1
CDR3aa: CASSYSGRALNEQFF

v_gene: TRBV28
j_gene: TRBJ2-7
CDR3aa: CASSLGTGSREQYF

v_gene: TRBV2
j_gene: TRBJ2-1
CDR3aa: CASSSGHRSSYNEQFF

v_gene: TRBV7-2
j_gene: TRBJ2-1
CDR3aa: CASSFRLAGSYNEQFF

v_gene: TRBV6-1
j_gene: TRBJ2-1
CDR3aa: CASSERQLNEQFF

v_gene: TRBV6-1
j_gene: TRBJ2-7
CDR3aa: CASSPGFTYEQYF

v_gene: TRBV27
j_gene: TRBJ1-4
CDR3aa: CASSPRRGPIRF

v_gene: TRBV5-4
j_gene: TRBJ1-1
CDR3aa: CASRGGTEAFF

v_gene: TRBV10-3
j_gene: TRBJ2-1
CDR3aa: CAISAGGSYNEQFF

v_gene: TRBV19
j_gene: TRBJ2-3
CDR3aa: CASSIVRPGTSPYF

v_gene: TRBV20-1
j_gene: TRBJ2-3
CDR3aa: CSAASVDTQYF

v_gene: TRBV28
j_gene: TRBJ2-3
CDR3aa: CASSLLPGPGEDTQYF

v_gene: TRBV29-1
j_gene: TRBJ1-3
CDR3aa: CSVEVIWDRGPRGNTIYF

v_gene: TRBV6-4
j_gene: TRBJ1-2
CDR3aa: CASTPQGGGNYGYTF

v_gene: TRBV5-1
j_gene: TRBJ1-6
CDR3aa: CASSLGQGRNSPLHF

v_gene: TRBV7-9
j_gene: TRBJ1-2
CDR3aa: CASTSALQGYGYTF

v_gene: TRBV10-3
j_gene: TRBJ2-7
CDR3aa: CAIRTGSGYEQYF

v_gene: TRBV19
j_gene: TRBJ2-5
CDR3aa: CASSGGGNQETQYF

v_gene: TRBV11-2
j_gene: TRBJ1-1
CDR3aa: CASSLEGRHTEAFF

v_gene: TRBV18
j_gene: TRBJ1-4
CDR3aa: CASSPPRDRGEKLFF

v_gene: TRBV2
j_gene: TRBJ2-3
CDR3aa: CASSGQTGGDTQYF

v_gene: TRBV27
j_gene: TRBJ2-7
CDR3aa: CASSSQGSEQYF

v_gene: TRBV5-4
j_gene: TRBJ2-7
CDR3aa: CASSPARTGAYEQYF

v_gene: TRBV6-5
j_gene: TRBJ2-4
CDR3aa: CASSYSGQNIQYF

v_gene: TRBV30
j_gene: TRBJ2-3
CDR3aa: CAWSVGGASRYF

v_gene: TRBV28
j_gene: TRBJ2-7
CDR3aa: CASSRQVVRHEQYF

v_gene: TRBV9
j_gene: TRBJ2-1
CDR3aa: CASSLGAGLAGGNEQFF

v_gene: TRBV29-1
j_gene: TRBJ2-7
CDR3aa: CSVLKDIDYEQYF

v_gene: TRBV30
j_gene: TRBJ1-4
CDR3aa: CAWSIQGAGEKLFF

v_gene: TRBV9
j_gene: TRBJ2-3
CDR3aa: CASSVTSGGPTDTQYF

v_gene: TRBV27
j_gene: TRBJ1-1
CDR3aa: CASSFGGLNTEAFF

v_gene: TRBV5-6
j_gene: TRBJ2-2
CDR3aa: CASSLGGQGNTGELSF

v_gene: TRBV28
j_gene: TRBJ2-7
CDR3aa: CASSSLLAAPTKQYF

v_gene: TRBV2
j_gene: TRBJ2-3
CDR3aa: CASSEALPVRGTQYF

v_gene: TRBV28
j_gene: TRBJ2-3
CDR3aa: CASSRLAGGDTQYF

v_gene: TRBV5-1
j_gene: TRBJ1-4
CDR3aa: CASSLWRDEKLFF

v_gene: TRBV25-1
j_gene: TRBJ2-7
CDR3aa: CASSDGGLLLSEQYF

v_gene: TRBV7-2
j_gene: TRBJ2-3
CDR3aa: CASSLSSVSGTQYF

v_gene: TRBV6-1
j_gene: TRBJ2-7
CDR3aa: CASSEVEVRVYEQYF

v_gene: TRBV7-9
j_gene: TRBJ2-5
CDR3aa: CASSETSETQYF